Listed below are T cell receptor beta chains from one sample, sequenced in a study of T cell repertoires in ileal Crohn's disease. Clones were sequenced by immunoSEQ multiplex PCR, and TCRdb holds only the in-frame ones, with some missing. The sample yields about 3,500 clones, about four fifths seen once. The source material was ileal tissue. These TCRs come from an adult with Crohn's disease. The CDR3 runs from the conserved cysteine through the conserved F or W. D genes are given only for firm matches. For some rows the clone size is stated as once, few or many, or as a class when expanded; others skip it.

v_call: TRBV6-1
d_call: TRBD1
clone_size: -
cdr3_length: 19
j_call: TRBJ1-1
cdr3_nt: TGTGCCAGCAGTGACCGTCAGACAGGGAAGATTTTGGACAGGACTGAAGCTTTCTTT
cdr3_aa: CASSDRQTGKILDRTEAFF

v_call: TRBV6-5
d_call: TRBD1
clone_size: -
cdr3_length: 14
j_call: TRBJ2-7
cdr3_nt: TGTGCCACCCGTCTGGACAGGGCCCCCTACGAGCAGTACTTC
cdr3_aa: CATRLDRAPYEQYF

v_call: TRBV10-3
d_call: -
clone_size: -
cdr3_length: 14
j_call: TRBJ2-1
cdr3_nt: TGTGCCATCAGTGGGTTGCAGGGTTATGGTGAGCAGTTCTTC
cdr3_aa: CAISGLQGYGEQFF

v_call: TRBV5-1
d_call: -
clone_size: few
cdr3_length: 16
j_call: TRBJ1-2
cdr3_nt: TGCGCCAGCAGCGAGCGGGCACGCCCCGGGGCGGATGGCTACACCTTC
cdr3_aa: CASSERARPGADGYTF

v_call: TRBV5-1
d_call: TRBD2
clone_size: once
cdr3_length: 15
j_call: TRBJ2-5
cdr3_nt: TGCGCCAGCAGCCCGGTGGGTAGCGGGGAAGAGACCCAGTACTTC
cdr3_aa: CASSPVGSGEETQYF

v_call: TRBV10-3
d_call: -
clone_size: few
cdr3_length: 13
j_call: TRBJ1-2
cdr3_nt: TGTGCCATCAGTGCCGGGACAATCTATGGCTACACCTTC
cdr3_aa: CAISAGTIYGYTF

v_call: TRBV5-1
d_call: -
clone_size: -
cdr3_length: 13
j_call: TRBJ1-1
cdr3_nt: TGCGCCAGCAATATCGCGGGGAACACTGAAGCTTTCTTT
cdr3_aa: CASNIAGNTEAFF

v_call: TRBV4-1
d_call: -
clone_size: -
cdr3_length: 15
j_call: TRBJ1-5
cdr3_nt: TGCGCCAGCAGCCAGTCCGGGGATCAAAATCAGCCCCAGCATTTT
cdr3_aa: CASSQSGDQNQPQHF

v_call: TRBV7-6
d_call: -
clone_size: -
cdr3_length: 14
j_call: TRBJ1-1
cdr3_nt: TGTGCCAGCAGCTTAGTACGGGGGGACGCTGAAGCTTTCTTT
cdr3_aa: CASSLVRGDAEAFF

v_call: TRBV21-1
d_call: -
clone_size: large
cdr3_length: 14
j_call: TRBJ1-1
cdr3_nt: TGTGCCAGCAGCAACGATGACAGGGACACTGAAGCTTTCTTT
cdr3_aa: CASSNDDRDTEAFF

v_call: TRBV30
d_call: TRBD2
clone_size: -
cdr3_length: 12
j_call: TRBJ2-2
cdr3_nt: TGTGCCTGGGATGGACTAGGCGGGGAGCTGTTTTTT
cdr3_aa: CAWDGLGGELFF

v_call: TRBV7-9
d_call: -
clone_size: -
cdr3_length: 14
j_call: TRBJ1-1
cdr3_nt: TGTGCCAGCAGCTTACCGTTCGGGGGAACTGAAGCTTTCTTT
cdr3_aa: CASSLPFGGTEAFF

v_call: TRBV6-7
d_call: -
clone_size: -
cdr3_length: 13
j_call: TRBJ1-1
cdr3_nt: TGTGCCAGCAGTTACTCGAAACCGGGAAGGGCTTTCTTT
cdr3_aa: CASSYSKPGRAFF

v_call: TRBV27
d_call: -
clone_size: -
cdr3_length: 15
j_call: TRBJ1-2
cdr3_nt: TGTGCCAGCAGGCCCGCAGGATCCCCTAACTATGGCTACACCTTC
cdr3_aa: CASRPAGSPNYGYTF

v_call: TRBV5-1
d_call: TRBD2
clone_size: once
cdr3_length: 15
j_call: TRBJ2-5
cdr3_nt: TGCGCCAGCAGCTTAGTAGCGGGAGGGCAAGAGACCCAGTACTTC
cdr3_aa: CASSLVAGGQETQYF

v_call: TRBV19
d_call: -
clone_size: -
cdr3_length: 15
j_call: TRBJ2-7
cdr3_nt: TGTGCCAGTAGCATTCAACCCAGGGATGGCTACGAGCAGTACTTC
cdr3_aa: CASSIQPRDGYEQYF

v_call: TRBV4-1
d_call: -
clone_size: -
cdr3_length: 15
j_call: TRBJ2-5
cdr3_nt: TGCGCCAGCAGCCAAGAACCCTGGGCGATAGAGACCCAGTACTTC
cdr3_aa: CASSQEPWAIETQYF

v_call: TRBV19
d_call: TRBD1
clone_size: -
cdr3_length: 14
j_call: TRBJ2-7
cdr3_nt: TGTGCCAGTAGTACACGGACAGGGCCGGTCGAGCAGTACTTC
cdr3_aa: CASSTRTGPVEQYF

v_call: TRBV18
d_call: -
clone_size: few
cdr3_length: 13
j_call: TRBJ2-7
cdr3_nt: TGTGCCAGCTCAGCATCCCCGGGTTACGAGCAGTACTTC
cdr3_aa: CASSASPGYEQYF

v_call: TRBV7-8
d_call: -
clone_size: -
cdr3_length: 16
j_call: TRBJ1-2
cdr3_nt: TGTGCCAGCAGCTTAGGGTACAGGGCCGATGGCTATGGCTACACCTTC
cdr3_aa: CASSLGYRADGYGYTF

v_call: TRBV7-2
d_call: TRBD2
clone_size: few
cdr3_length: 15
j_call: TRBJ2-1
cdr3_nt: TGTGCCAGCAGCTCCAAGCGGGAGACCTACAATGAGCAGTTCTTC
cdr3_aa: CASSSKRETYNEQFF